The clone carrying this T cell receptor (beta chain) has just one count. Its antigen is unidentified. This sample was included in a study of shared clonotypes between healthy human individuals. Regarding the study as a whole: Clonotypes not shared had lower generation probabilities than those common to all four donors.

Sequencing was performed with immunoSEQ multiplex PCR; in TCRdb, only in-frame clones are kept and a portion is missing. The sample has more than 1,200,000 clones; approximately 98.5% are singletons. The ends were cut back, 1 base at V and 6 bases at J, with 21 bases in the middle. Germline CDR1 reads SEHNR; CDR2 reads FQNEAQ (reference sequence). There are 18 residues in the CDR3. The sequenced sample consisted of naive CD4+ T cells sorted from blood. Stated subset: CD45RA+ positively selected. The receptor was isolated from a man aged 25-45 years in good health. The genes are TRBV7-9 and TRBJ2-2; tentatively, D is TRBD1 (6 bases). The CDR3 region is CASSLVEWRRTDAGELFF. The CDR3 DNA follows: TGTGCCAGCAGCTTAGTGGAATGGCGACGGACAGACGCCGGGGAGCTGTTTTTT.